This TCR beta chain came from a study of blood T cell repertoires in COVID-19. Study overall: Samples representing acute and convalescent COVID-19 were sourced from the United States, Italy and Spain.

Method: immunoSEQ multiplex PCR; TCRdb's copy keeps in-frame clones and lacks some. This sample yields around 54,000 clones, of which less than 95% are seen a single time; just under 8.5% belongs to the top ten. The count of this clone is one. Trimming cost V 4 bases and J 5 bases, with 14 bases left between them. Looked up from germline, CDR1 is KGHDR and CDR2 is SFDVKD. The CDR3 consists of 15 residues. The chain recombines TRBV24-1 with TRBJ2-1, with a tentative D call TRBD1 (6 bases). This clonotype was obtained from a woman in her thirties or forties with active COVID-19. The sample comprised peripheral blood. This CDR3 is CATSDSKTGNNEQFF. The CDR3 bases are TGTGCCACCAGTGACTCAAAAACAGGGAACAATGAGCAGTTCTTC.